This is a list of T cell receptor beta chains from one sample in a study of T cells in Graves' hyperthyroidism and ophthalmopathy. A single record per CDR3 protein comes from TCRdb applying MiXCR to the multiplex PCR reads. Of a few hundred thousand distinct CDR3 sequences listed, about 20% were seen once; the top ten hold 45% to 50%. Material for sequencing was blood. These receptors were obtained from a woman aged 65 to 85 with Graves' ophthalmopathy. The CDR3 runs from the conserved cysteine through the conserved F or W. Fields, in order: J gene, D gene, clone size, V gene, CDR3 protein, CDR3 DNA. A D gene is named only where the DNA matches it firmly. Some rows have no size entry. The others give once, few or many, or a class for an expanded clone.

>TRBJ1-5|-|-|TRBV3-1
CASSPHVDQPQHF
TGTGCCAGCAGCCCCCATGTCGATCAGCCCCAGCATTTT
>TRBJ2-1|-|many|TRBV28
CASSLIYEQFF
TGTGCCAGCAGTTTAATATATGAGCAGTTCTTC
>TRBJ2-7|-|-|TRBV12-3/TRBV12-4
CASSLRGQASYEQYF
TGTGCCAGCAGTTTACGCGGACAAGCCTCCTACGAGCAGTACTTC
>TRBJ2-7|-|few|TRBV12-3/TRBV12-4
CASSFVAGAPEQYF
TGTGCCAGCAGTTTCGTTGCAGGGGCTCCCGAGCAGTACTTC
>TRBJ1-2|-|few|TRBV10-3
CAISVQGPLFYGYTF
TGTGCCATCAGTGTTCAGGGCCCCCTGTTCTATGGCTACACCTTC
>TRBJ1-2|-|-|TRBV6-1
CASSPRQEYYGYTF
TGTGCCAGCAGCCCCCGACAGGAGTACTATGGCTACACCTTC
>TRBJ1-1|-|many|TRBV20-1
CSARGLYGPEAFF
TGCAGTGCTAGAGGCTTATATGGGCCTGAAGCTTTCTTT
>TRBJ2-1|TRBD1|many|TRBV11-3
CASSLGGTGVNEQFF
TGTGCCAGCAGCTTAGGGGGGACAGGGGTCAATGAGCAGTTCTTC
>TRBJ1-1|-|few|TRBV20-1
CSASPGASRAFF
TGCAGTGCTAGCCCTGGGGCATCGCGAGCTTTCTTT
>TRBJ2-3|-|-|TRBV12-3/TRBV12-4
CASSFVEGDTQYF
TGTGCCAGCAGTTTCGTGGAGGGAGATACGCAGTATTTT
>TRBJ1-1|-|few|TRBV19
CASMGAEAFF
TGTGCCAGTATGGGGGCCGAAGCTTTCTTT
>TRBJ2-3|TRBD2|-|TRBV30
CAWSGGLAGSTDTQYF
TGTGCCTGGAGTGGGGGACTAGCGGGATCCACAGATACGCAGTATTTT
>TRBJ2-5|-|-|TRBV7-9
CASTEKGGVETQYF
TGTGCCAGCACCGAAAAGGGGGGGGTTGAGACCCAGTACTTC
>TRBJ2-1|-|many|TRBV12-3/TRBV12-4
CASSLFRAVDNNEQFF
TGTGCCAGCAGTTTATTCCGGGCAGTCGATAACAATGAGCAGTTCTTC
>TRBJ1-5|-|few|TRBV28
CASSHGPYQPQHF
TGTGCCAGCAGTCACGGGCCCTATCAGCCCCAGCATTTT
>TRBJ2-2|-|many|TRBV6-4
CASTGTPGTGELFF
TGTGCCAGCACCGGGACCCCTGGCACCGGGGAGCTGTTTTTT
>TRBJ1-2|-|few|TRBV7-3
CASSLKGPSRDGYTF
TGTGCCAGCAGCTTAAAGGGTCCCAGCCGGGATGGCTACACCTTC
>TRBJ2-3|-|-|TRBV4-1
CASSQGKGLGTDTQYF
TGCGCCAGCAGCCAAGGGAAGGGACTTGGCACAGATACGCAGTATTTT
>TRBJ2-5|TRBD1|-|TRBV10-1
CASSERYSGQLKTQYF
TGCGCCAGCAGTGAGAGGTATTCGGGACAGCTGAAGACCCAGTACTTC
>TRBJ2-7|TRBD2|many|TRBV29-1
CSVVGGSRDEQYF
TGCAGCGTTGTAGGCGGGAGTCGCGACGAGCAGTACTTC
>TRBJ2-3|-|few|TRBV5-1
CASSLGGTLGTSTDTQYF
TGCGCCAGCAGCTTGGGCGGGACCCTGGGGACTAGCACAGATACGCAGTATTTT
>TRBJ1-4|-|-|TRBV6-5
CASGYAGRGNEKLFF
TGTGCCAGCGGATACGCTGGGAGGGGCAATGAAAAACTGTTTTTT
>TRBJ1-4|TRBD1|-|TRBV3-1
CASSQEVWQGALSNEKLFF
TGTGCCAGCAGCCAAGAAGTCTGGCAGGGGGCGCTTAGTAATGAAAAACTGTTTTTT
>TRBJ2-1|TRBD2|many|TRBV7-2
CASSPPGLAINEQFF
TGTGCCAGCAGCCCACCGGGACTAGCGATCAATGAGCAGTTCTTC
>TRBJ2-1|TRBD2|-|TRBV20-1
CSLPGLAGGQSEQFF
TGCAGTTTACCCGGACTAGCGGGAGGGCAGAGTGAGCAGTTCTTC
>TRBJ2-1|TRBD1|-|TRBV20-1
CSAAQTGHEQFF
TGCAGTGCTGCCCAGACAGGGCATGAGCAGTTCTTC
>TRBJ1-1|-|-|TRBV6-1
CASSFTGREWSEAFF
TGTGCCAGCAGCTTCACCGGGAGGGAATGGAGTGAAGCTTTCTTT
>TRBJ2-3|-|-|TRBV4-1
CASSQGVVTDTQYF
TGCGCCAGCAGCCAAGGTGTGGTCACAGATACGCAGTATTTT
>TRBJ2-1|-|-|TRBV20-1
CSAPIGGLGDNEQFF
TGCAGTGCCCCTATCGGAGGACTCGGGGACAATGAGCAGTTCTTC
>TRBJ2-1|TRBD1|few|TRBV30
CAMTDRGSEQFF
TGTGCCATGACCGACAGGGGTAGTGAGCAGTTCTTC
>TRBJ2-7|TRBD2|many|TRBV12-3/TRBV12-4
CASRVSGASSEQYF
TGTGCCAGCAGAGTAAGCGGGGCCTCGAGCGAGCAGTACTTC
>TRBJ2-3|TRBD2|many|TRBV28
CASSSWTSGSTDTQYF
TGTGCCAGCAGTTCATGGACTAGCGGGAGCACAGATACGCAGTATTTT
>TRBJ2-1|-|once|TRBV6-2/TRBV6-3
CASSYGTDSSTQFF
TGTGCCAGCAGTTACGGGACTGATTCGTCGACCCAGTTCTTC
>TRBJ1-1|TRBD1|-|TRBV19
CASSIGDGQGEAFF
TGTGCCAGTAGTATCGGGGACGGACAGGGTGAAGCTTTCTTT
>TRBJ2-1|-|few|TRBV30
CAWRLGLTAYNEQFF
TGTGCCTGGAGACTGGGACTTACGGCCTACAATGAGCAGTTCTTC
>TRBJ2-5|TRBD2|many|TRBV6-2/TRBV6-3
CASRESGNERTQYF
TGTGCCAGCAGGGAGAGCGGGAACGAGAGGACCCAGTACTTC
>TRBJ2-1|TRBD2|-|TRBV7-8
CASSLASGGYEQFF
TGTGCCAGCAGCTTAGCGTCGGGAGGCTATGAGCAGTTCTTC
>TRBJ1-1|-|-|TRBV12-3/TRBV12-4
CAGTPGGTEAFF
TGTGCCGGCACCCCGGGGGGGACTGAAGCTTTCTTT
>TRBJ2-2|TRBD2|few|TRBV7-9
CASSLDMAGANTGELFF
TGTGCCAGCAGCTTAGATATGGCGGGAGCTAACACCGGGGAGCTGTTTTTT
>TRBJ1-1|TRBD1|few|TRBV5-1
CASSWKTGGSATEAFF
TGCGCCAGCAGCTGGAAGACAGGGGGCTCGGCCACTGAAGCTTTCTTT
>TRBJ2-5|-|few|TRBV6-1
CASSQTTILAKQETQYF
TGTGCCAGCAGCCAAACCACCATTCTAGCGAAACAAGAGACCCAGTACTTC
>TRBJ2-7|TRBD1|few|TRBV24-1
CATSGGQGSYEQYF
TGTGCCACCAGTGGGGGACAGGGGTCCTACGAGCAGTACTTC
>TRBJ1-3|-|-|TRBV9
CASSVTGPSGNTIYF
TGTGCCAGCAGCGTAACAGGGCCTTCTGGAAACACCATATATTTT
>TRBJ2-1|-|many|TRBV24-1
CATSDSTASTEQFF
TGTGCCACCAGTGACTCCACAGCGTCGACGGAGCAGTTCTTC
>TRBJ1-1|-|many|TRBV12-3/TRBV12-4
CASRWAGPMNTEAFF
TGTGCCAGCAGATGGGCCGGCCCCATGAACACTGAAGCTTTCTTT
>TRBJ1-2|TRBD1|few|TRBV20-1
CSARATGSPPGQGLRNYGYTF
TGCAGTGCTAGAGCCACGGGTTCACCGCCTGGACAGGGGCTTAGAAACTATGGCTACACCTTC
>TRBJ1-6|-|many|TRBV6-5
CASSYSWDSSSYNSPLHF
TGTGCCAGCAGTTACTCCTGGGACTCTAGCTCCTATAATTCACCCCTCCACTTT
>TRBJ1-3|-|few|TRBV19
CASRGQVISGNTIYF
TGTGCCAGCCGGGGGCAGGTGATCTCTGGAAACACCATATATTTT
>TRBJ2-5|TRBD2|many|TRBV11-2
CASSRLAPQETQYF
TGTGCCAGCAGCCGACTAGCGCCCCAAGAGACCCAGTACTTC